This TCR beta chain stems from a study of cytomegalovirus exposure and HLA in healthy donors. There were likely unrecorded immune exposures, though donors were nominally healthy when sampled. General study results and limits: A later analysis reported that several of the most significant clusters appeared to be linked to common viral pathogens, among them Epstein-Barr virus.

Germline CDR1 reads MNHNS; CDR2 reads SASEGT. This CDR3 is 18 amino acids long. V lost 1 base and J 5 bases, leaving 22 bases between the germline ends. The primer mix had 60 Vbeta and 13 Jbeta primers. Measured with immunoSEQ multiplex PCR; TCRdb has only the in-frame clones, and not every one. The profile shows about 69,000 clones, 75% to 80% of them singletons. This clone was observed a few times. Antigen: not known. This clonotype was obtained from a young man in good health and CMV-seronegative. Material: PBMCs. The gene calls are TRBV6-1 and TRBJ2-3, with D perhaps matching TRBD1 (5 bases). The CDR3 here is CASSEEARVGRERDTQYF. The CDR3 bases are TGTGCCAGCAGTGAAGAGGCTCGAGTGGGCAGGGAAAGAGATACGCAGTATTTT.